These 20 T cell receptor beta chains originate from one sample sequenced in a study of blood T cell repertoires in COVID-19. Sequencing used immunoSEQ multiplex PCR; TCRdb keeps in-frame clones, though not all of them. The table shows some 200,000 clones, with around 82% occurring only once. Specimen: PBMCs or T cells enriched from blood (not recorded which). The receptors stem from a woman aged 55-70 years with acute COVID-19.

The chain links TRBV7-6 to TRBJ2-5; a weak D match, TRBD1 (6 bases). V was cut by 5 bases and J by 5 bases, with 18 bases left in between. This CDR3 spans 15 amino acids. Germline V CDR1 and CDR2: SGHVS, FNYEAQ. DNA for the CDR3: TGTGCCAGCAGCAAGGGACAAACCCAAATGGAGACCCAGTACTTC. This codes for CASSKGQTQMETQYF.

CDR3 sequence: CASSPGLQGGSPLHF. CDR3 DNA: TGTGCCAGCTCACCAGGTCTTCAGGGTGGTTCACCCCTCCACTTT. The chain links TRBV18 to TRBJ1-6; possibly TRBD1 for D (5 bases). In germline, CDR1 is KGHSH, CDR2 LQKENI. The CDR3 runs 15 residues. Trimming cost V 2 bases and J 9 bases, with 14 bases left between them.

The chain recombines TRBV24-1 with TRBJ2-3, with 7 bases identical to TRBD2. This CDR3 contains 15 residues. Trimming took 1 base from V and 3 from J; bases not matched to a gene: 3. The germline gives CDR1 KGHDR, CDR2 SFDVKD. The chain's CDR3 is CATSDFGLVTDTQYF. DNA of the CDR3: TGTGCCACCAGTGATTTCGGACTAGTTACAGATACGCAGTATTTT.

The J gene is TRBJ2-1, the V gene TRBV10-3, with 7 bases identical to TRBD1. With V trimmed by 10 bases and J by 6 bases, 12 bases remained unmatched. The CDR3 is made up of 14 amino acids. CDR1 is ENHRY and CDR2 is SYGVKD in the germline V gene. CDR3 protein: CASKGTDLFNEQFF. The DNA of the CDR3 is TGTGCCAGCAAGGGGACAGATCTCTTCAATGAGCAGTTCTTC.

The DNA of the CDR3 is TGTGCCACCACCGGGACAGGGAGTGCAACTAATGAAAAACTGTTTTTT. Protein sequence: CATTGTGSATNEKLFF. J is TRBJ1-4 and V is TRBV19; 9 nucleotides line up with TRBD1. Germline CDR1 LNHDA, CDR2 SQIVND (reference sequence). V trimming: 10 bases; J trimming: 0 bases; junction bases outside the gene matches: 9. The CDR3 contains 16 residues.

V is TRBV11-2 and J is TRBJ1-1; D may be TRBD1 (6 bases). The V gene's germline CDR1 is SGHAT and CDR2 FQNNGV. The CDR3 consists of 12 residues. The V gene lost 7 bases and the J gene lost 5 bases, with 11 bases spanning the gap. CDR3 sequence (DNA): TGTGCCAGCAACAGGGTTGGGACTGAAGCTTTCTTT. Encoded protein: CASNRVGTEAFF.

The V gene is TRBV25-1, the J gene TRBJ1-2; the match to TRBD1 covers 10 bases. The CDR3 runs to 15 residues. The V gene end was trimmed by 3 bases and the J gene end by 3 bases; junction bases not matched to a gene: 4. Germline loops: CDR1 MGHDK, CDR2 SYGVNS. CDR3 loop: CASSDWDRGDYGYTF. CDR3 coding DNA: TGTGCCAGCAGTGATTGGGACAGGGGAGACTATGGCTACACCTTC.

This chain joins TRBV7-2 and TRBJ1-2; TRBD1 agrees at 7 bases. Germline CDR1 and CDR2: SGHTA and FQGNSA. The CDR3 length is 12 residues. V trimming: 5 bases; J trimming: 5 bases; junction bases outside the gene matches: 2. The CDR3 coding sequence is TGTGCCAGCAGCGCAGGGGGATATGGCTACACCTTC. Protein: CASSAGGYGYTF.

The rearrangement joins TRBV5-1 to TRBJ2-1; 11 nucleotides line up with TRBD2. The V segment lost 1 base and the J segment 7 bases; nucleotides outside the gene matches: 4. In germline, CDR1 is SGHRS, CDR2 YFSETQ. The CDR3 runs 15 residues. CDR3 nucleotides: TGCGCCAGCAGCTTGTTAACTAGCGGGGGTAATGAGCAGTTCTTC. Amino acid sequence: CASSLLTSGGNEQFF. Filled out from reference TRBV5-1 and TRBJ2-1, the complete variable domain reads KAGVTQTPRYLIKTRGQQVTLSCSPISGHRSVSWYQQTPGQGLQFLFEYFSETQRNKGNFPGRFSGRQFSNSRSEMNVSTLELGDSALYLCASSLLTSGGNEQFFGPGTRLTVL.

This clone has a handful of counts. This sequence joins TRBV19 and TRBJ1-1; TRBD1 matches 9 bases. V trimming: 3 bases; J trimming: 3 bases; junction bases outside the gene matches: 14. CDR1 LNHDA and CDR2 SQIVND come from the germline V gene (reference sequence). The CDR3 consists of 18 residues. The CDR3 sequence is CASSMIWGQGLIYTEAFF. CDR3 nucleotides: TGTGCCAGTAGTATGATTTGGGGACAGGGATTGATTTACACTGAAGCTTTCTTT.

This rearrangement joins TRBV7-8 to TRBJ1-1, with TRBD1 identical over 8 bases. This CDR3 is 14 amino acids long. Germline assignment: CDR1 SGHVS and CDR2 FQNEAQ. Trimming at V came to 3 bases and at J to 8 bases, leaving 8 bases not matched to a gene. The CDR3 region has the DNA TGTGCCAGCAGCTTGGGACAGGCCAGGGCGGAAGCTTTCTTT. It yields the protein CASSLGQARAEAFF.

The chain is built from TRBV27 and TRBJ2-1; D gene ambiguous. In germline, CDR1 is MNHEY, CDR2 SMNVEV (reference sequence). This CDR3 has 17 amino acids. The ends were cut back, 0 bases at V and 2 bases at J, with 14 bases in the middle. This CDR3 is CASSLSTWFMPYNEQFF. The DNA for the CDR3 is TGTGCCAGCAGTTTATCAACTTGGTTTATGCCCTACAATGAGCAGTTCTTC.

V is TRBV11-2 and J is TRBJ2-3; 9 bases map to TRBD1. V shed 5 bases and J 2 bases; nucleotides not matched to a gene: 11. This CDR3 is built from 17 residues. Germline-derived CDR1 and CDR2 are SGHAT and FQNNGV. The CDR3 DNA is TGTGCCAGCAGCACCGAACAGGGGGCGCCGCACACAGATACGCAGTATTTT. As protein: CASSTEQGAPHTDTQYF.

As DNA, the CDR3 is TGTGCCAGCAGTTTATCGGGCTTTCGAGAGACCCAGTACTTC. It translates to CASSLSGFRETQYF. The chain links TRBV27 to TRBJ2-5; no definite D call. Germline-derived CDR1 and CDR2 are MNHEY and SMNVEV (reference sequence). V lost 0 bases, J lost 4 bases, and 9 bases lay in between. CDR3 length: 14 residues.

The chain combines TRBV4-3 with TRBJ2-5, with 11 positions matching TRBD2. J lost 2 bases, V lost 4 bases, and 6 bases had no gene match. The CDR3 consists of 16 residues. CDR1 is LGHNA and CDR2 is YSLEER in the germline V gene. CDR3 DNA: TGCGCCAGCAGCCGAGCGGTAGCGGGGGGGCAAGAGACCCAGTACTTC. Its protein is CASSRAVAGGQETQYF.

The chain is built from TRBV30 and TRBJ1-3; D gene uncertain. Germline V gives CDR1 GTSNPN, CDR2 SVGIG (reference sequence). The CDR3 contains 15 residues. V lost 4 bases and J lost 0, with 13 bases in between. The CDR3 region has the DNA TGTGCCTGGAACACAGCCACTGTCTCTGGAAACACCATATATTTT. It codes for CAWNTATVSGNTIYF. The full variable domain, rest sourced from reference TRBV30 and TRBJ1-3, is SQTIHQWPATLVQPVGSPLSLECTVEGTSNPNLYWYRQAAGRGLQLLFYSVGIGQISSEVPQNLSASRPQDRQFILSSKKLLLSDSGFYLCAWNTATVSGNTIYFGEGSWLTVV.

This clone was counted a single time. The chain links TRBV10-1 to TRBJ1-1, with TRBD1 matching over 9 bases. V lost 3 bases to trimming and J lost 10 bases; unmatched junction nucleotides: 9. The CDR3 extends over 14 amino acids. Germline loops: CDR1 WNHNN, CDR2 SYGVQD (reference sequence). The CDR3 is CASSDHGTGLLAFF. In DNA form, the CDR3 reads TGCGCCAGCAGTGACCACGGGACAGGGCTCTTAGCTTTCTTT.

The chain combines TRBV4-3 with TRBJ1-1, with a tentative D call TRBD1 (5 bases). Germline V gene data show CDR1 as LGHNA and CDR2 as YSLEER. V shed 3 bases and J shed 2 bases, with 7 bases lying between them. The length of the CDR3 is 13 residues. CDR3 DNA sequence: TGCGCCAGCAGCCACAGGACAAACACTGAAGCTTTCTTT. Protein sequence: CASSHRTNTEAFF.

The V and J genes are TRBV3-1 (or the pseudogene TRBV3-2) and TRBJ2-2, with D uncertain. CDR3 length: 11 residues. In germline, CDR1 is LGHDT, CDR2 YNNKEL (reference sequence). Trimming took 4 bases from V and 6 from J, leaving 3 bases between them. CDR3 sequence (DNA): TGTGCCAGCAGCCTCTCCGGGGAGCTGTTTTTT. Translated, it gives CASSLSGELFF.

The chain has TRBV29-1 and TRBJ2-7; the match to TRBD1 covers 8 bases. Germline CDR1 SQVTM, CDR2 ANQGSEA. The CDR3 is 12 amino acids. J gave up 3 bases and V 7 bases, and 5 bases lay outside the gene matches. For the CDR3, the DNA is TGCAGCGCCGGGACAGGACTCTACGAGCAGTACTTC. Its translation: CSAGTGLYEQYF.